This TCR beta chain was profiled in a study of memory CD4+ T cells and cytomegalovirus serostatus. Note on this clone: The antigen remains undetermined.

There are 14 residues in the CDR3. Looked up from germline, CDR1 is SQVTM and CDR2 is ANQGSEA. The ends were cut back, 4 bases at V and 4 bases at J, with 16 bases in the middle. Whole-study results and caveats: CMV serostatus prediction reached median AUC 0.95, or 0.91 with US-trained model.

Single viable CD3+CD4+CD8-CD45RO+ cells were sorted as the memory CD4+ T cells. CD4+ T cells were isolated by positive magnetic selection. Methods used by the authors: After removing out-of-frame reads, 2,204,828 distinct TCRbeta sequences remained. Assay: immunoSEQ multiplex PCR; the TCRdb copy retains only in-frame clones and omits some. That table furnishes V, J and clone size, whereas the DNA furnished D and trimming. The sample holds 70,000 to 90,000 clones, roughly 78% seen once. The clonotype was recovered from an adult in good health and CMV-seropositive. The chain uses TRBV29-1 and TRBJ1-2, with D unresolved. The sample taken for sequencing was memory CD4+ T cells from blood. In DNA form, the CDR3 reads TGCAGCGTTGCCCCCCGGGGAGTGGCCTATGGCTACACCTTC. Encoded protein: CSVAPRGVAYGYTF. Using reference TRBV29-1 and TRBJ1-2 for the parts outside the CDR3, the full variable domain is SAVISQKPSRDICQRGTSLTIQCQVDSQVTMMFWYRQQPGQSLTLIATANQGSEATYESGFVIDKFPISRPNLTFSTLTVSNMSPEDSSIYLCSVAPRGVAYGYTFGSGTRLTVV.